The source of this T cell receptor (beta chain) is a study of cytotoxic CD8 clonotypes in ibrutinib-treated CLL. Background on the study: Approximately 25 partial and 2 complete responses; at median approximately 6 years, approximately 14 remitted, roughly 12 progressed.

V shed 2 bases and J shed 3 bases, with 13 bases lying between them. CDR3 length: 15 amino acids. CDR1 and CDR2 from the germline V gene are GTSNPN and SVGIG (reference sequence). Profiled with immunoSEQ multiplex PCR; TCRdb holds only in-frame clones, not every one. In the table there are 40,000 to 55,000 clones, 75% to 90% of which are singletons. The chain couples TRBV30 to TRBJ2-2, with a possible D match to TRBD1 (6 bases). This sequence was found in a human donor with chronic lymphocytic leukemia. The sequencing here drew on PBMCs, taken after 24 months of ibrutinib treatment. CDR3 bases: TGTGCCTGGAGTCAGGGGCGGTCTCACACCGGGGAGCTGTTTTTT. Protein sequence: CAWSQGRSHTGELFF.